The 2 T cell receptor beta chains below were found in one sample sequenced in a study of early T cells in non-severe SARS-CoV-2 infection. TCRdb redid the calling of the 5' RACE reads with MiXCR, one entry per CDR3 protein. Among around 35,000 distinct CDR3 sequences listed, roughly 6% were seen once. Sequenced: whole blood. These receptors all come from an adult who was a healthcare worker with PCR-confirmed SARS-CoV-2 infection or an uninfected control (not recorded which).

This clonotype has at least ten counts. V usage is TRBV3-1 and J usage is TRBJ1-2; tentative D call: TRBD1 (6 bases). The V end was cut by 6 bases, the J end by 4 bases, with 18 bases between. The CDR3 extends over 15 amino acids. Germline V gene data show CDR1 as LGHDT and CDR2 as YNNKEL (reference sequence). The CDR3 DNA is TGTGCCAGCAGGGGCGGGACACAGAGCAGCTATGGCTACACCTTC. Its translation: CASRGGTQSSYGYTF.

This clonotype is judged medium-sized (0.01 to 0.1%). This chain connects TRBV18 to TRBJ2-2; 7 nucleotides line up with TRBD1. The CDR3 has 16 residues. V shed 4 bases and J 5 bases; nucleotides not matched to a gene: 10. Per germline, CDR1 KGHSH and CDR2 LQKENI. The CDR3 region is CASSLGQAFGTGELFF. Here the CDR3 DNA reads TGTGCCAGCTCACTCGGACAGGCATTCGGGACCGGGGAGCTGTTTTTT.